A selection of T cell receptor beta chains follows, all from one sample in a study of blood T cells in healthy people across ages. TCRdb used MiXCR to reprocess the 5' RACE reads, holding one entry per CDR3 protein. The table records about 640,000 distinct CDR3 sequences, roughly three fifths of them present only once. Specimen: blood. The receptors were sampled from a man between 60 and 75 years old in good health. CDR3s include the opening cysteine and the closing phenylalanine or tryptophan. Each record gives: CDR3 protein, V gene.

CASTFRGMIGETQYF | TRBV7-2
CATSDPAQLNEQYF | TRBV24-1
CASSVGQGVDGYTF | TRBV6-1
CASSQVAADTQYF | TRBV3-1
CSARVASGFTDTQYF | TRBV20-1
CASSRERQEHYGYTF | TRBV7-2
CASGLAGGSTDTQYF | TRBV6-6
CASSYSGGSLKNIQYF | TRBV6-5
CASSPRPRVPQETQYF | TRBV27
CSARGEGQGDGANVLTF | TRBV20-1
CASSSDRGFHNEQFF | TRBV5-1
CSASASQGGEQYF | TRBV20-1
CASSPIGPRGYAF | TRBV9
CASSLERGVIKQYF | TRBV7-2
CASTPIPLGDYGYTF | TRBV5-1
CASSLAGQVINSPLHF | TRBV7-9
CSARVLQPGGETGNTIYF | TRBV20-1
CASSYFPGGLTDTQYF | TRBV6-2/TRBV6-3
CASRLDLLTEAFF | TRBV6-5
CASSARQGNIQYF | TRBV2
CACSVRSGRNEQFF | TRBV2
CATSRGKGAVSYEQYF | TRBV15
CASSQETSGKTDTQYF | TRBV4-3
CASMSVETSYEQYF | TRBV2
CASSDDRSPRGYTF | TRBV6-4
CASSLSGQGDTEAFF | TRBV5-1
CASSGGGVQYF | TRBV7-9
CASSLNSGYGYTF | TRBV7-9
CASSSQTANYGYTF | TRBV9
CSARDSGPGTSGGRSYNEQFF | TRBV20-1
CASSFPLALNTEAFF | TRBV7-8
CASSSPEGGARPYGYTF | TRBV7-9
CASSFGGDSYGYTF | TRBV12-3/TRBV12-4
CASSLGQGGAYEQFF | TRBV12-3/TRBV12-4
CSAGKDRVNEQFF | TRBV20-1
CASGTPGQGPTGELFF | TRBV28
CASSGGGALQETQYF | TRBV9
CATSRETVYEQYF | TRBV15
CASSTQGPSYEQYF | TRBV18
CASRMTGGFFETQYF | TRBV12-3/TRBV12-4
CASSFLGGQETQYF | TRBV7-6
CASSHEGTGNTGELFF | TRBV4-2
CASSGYGQGNYEQYF | TRBV6-1
CTSSELGSSYEQYF | TRBV2
CASSPTTGGIYNEQFF | TRBV5-8
CASSLHPGQLMPQHF | TRBV3-1
CASSGPRVTDTQYF | TRBV2
CASSQDHTTSGETQYF | TRBV4-3
CASSFKQGGDNEQFF | TRBV7-9
CASPPDGGIDEQFF | TRBV27
CASSVFGSNEAFF | TRBV5-1
CASSEYRGSTDTQYF | TRBV25-1
CASSLLGTGSQQYF | TRBV27